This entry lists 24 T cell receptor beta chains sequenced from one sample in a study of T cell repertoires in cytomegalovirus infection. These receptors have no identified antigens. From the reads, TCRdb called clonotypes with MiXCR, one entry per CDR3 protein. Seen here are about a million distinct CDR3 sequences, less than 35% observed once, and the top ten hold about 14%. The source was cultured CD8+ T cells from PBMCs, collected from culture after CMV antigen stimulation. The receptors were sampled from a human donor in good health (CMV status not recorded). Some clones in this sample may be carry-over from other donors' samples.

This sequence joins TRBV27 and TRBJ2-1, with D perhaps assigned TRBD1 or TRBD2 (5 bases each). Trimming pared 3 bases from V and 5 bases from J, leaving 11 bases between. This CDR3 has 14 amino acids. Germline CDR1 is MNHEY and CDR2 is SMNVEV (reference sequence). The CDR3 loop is CASSFGTENNEQFF. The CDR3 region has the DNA TGTGCCAGCAGTTTCGGGACGGAGAACAATGAGCAGTTCTTC.

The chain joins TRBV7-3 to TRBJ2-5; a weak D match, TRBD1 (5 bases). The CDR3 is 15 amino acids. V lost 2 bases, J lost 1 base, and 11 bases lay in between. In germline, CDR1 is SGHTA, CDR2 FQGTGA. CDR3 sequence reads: CASSLGAGIQETQYF. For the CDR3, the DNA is TGTGCCAGCAGCTTAGGAGCAGGGATCCAAGAGACCCAGTACTTC.

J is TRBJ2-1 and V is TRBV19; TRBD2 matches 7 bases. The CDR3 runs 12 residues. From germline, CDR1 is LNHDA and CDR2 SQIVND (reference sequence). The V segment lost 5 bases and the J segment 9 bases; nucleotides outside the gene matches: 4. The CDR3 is CASSGGEVEQFF. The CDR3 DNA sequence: TGTGCCAGTAGTGGGGGGGAGGTTGAGCAGTTCTTC.

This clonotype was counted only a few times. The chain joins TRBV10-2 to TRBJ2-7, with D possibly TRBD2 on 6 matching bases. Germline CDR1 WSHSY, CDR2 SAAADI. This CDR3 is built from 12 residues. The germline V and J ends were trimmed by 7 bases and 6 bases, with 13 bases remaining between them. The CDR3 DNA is TGCGCCAGCAATGTGGGGGGTTTCGAGCAGTACTTC. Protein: CASNVGGFEQYF.

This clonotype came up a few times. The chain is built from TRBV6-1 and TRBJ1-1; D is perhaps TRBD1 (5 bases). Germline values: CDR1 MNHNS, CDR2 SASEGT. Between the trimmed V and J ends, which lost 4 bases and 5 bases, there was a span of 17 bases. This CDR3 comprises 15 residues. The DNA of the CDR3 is TGTGCCAGCAGTGCCCCAAAAAGGGGCTGGACTGAAGCTTTCTTT. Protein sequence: CASSAPKRGWTEAFF.

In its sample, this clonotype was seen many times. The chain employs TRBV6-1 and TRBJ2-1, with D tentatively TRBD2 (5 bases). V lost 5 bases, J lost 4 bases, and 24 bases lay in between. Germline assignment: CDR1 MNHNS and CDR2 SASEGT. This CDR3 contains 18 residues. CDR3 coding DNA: TGTGCCAGCAGTCCGAAGACGGTTTCAGAACCGGGATACAATGAGCAGTTCTTC. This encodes CASSPKTVSEPGYNEQFF.

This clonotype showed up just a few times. The CDR3 is CASSLQGRGYEKLFF. CDR3 in DNA: TGTGCCAGCAGTTTACAGGGAAGGGGGTATGAAAAACTGTTTTTT. The chain employs TRBV27 and TRBJ1-4, with a tentative D call TRBD1 (6 bases). Germline lookup yields CDR1 MNHEY and CDR2 SMNVEV (reference sequence). The V end lost 2 bases, the J end lost 6 bases, and 13 bases lay between the germline ends. The CDR3 has 15 residues.

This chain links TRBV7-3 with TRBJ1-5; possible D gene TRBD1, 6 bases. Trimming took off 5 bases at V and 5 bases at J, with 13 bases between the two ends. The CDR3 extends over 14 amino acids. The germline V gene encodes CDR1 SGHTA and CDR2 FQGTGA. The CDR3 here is CASSRAGGDQPQHF. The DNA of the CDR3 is TGTGCCAGCAGCCGGGCGGGGGGCGATCAGCCCCAGCATTTT.

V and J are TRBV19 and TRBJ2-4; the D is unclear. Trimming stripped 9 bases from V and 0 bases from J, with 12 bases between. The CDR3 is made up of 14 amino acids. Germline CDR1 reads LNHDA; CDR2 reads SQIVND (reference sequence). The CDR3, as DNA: TGTGCCAGCTCCCCGGGCAGAGCCAAAAACATTCAGTACTTC. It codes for CASSPGRAKNIQYF. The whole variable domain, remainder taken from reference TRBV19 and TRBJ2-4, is DGGITQSPKYLFRKEGQNVTLSCEQNLNHDAMYWYRQDPGQGLRLIYYSQIVNDFQKGDIAEGYSVSREKKESFPLTVTSAQKNPTAFYLCASSPGRAKNIQYFGAGTRLSVL.

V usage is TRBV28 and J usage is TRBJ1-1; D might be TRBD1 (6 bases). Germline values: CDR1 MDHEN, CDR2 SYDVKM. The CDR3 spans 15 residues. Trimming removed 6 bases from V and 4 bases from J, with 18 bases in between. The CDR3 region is CASSDSARGGTEAFF. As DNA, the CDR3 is TGTGCCAGCAGCGATTCCGCCAGGGGCGGCACTGAAGCTTTCTTT.

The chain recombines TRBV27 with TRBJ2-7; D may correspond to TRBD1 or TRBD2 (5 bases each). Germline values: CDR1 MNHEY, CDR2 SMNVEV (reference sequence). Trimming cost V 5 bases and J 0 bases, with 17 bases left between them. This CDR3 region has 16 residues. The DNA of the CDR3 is TGTGCCAGCAGTCCCCATGAGGGGTGGAGCTCCTACGAGCAGTACTTC. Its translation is CASSPHEGWSSYEQYF.

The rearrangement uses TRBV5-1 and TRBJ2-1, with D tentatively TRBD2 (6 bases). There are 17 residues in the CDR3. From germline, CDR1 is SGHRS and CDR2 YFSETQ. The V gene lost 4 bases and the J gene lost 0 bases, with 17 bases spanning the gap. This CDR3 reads CASSLWGTGDSYNEQFF. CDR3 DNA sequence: TGCGCCAGCAGCCTGTGGGGGACGGGGGACTCCTACAATGAGCAGTTCTTC.

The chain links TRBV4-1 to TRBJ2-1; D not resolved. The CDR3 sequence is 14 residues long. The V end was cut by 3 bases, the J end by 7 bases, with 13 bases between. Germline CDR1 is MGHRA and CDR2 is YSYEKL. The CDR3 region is CASSQERVGNEQFF. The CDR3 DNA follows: TGCGCCAGCAGCCAGGAAAGGGTTGGGAATGAGCAGTTCTTC.

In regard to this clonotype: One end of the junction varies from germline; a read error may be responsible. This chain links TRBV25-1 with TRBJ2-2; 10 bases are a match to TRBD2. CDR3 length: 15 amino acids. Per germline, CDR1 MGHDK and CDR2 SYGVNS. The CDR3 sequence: CAGSAGTSDTGELFF. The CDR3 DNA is TGTGCCGGCAGTGCCGGGACTAGCGACACCGGGGAGCTGTTTTTT. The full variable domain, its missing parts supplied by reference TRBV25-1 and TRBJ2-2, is EADIYQTPRYLVIGTGKKITLECSQTMGHDKMYWYQQDPGMELHLIHYSYGVNSTEKGDLSSESTVSRIRTEHFPLTLESARPSHTSQYLCAGSAGTSDTGELFFGEGSRLTVL.

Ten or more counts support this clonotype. In DNA form, the CDR3 reads TGTGCCAGCAGTCCCGGGTGGGGGGCGAGAGATACGCAGTATTTT. Translated, it gives CASSPGWGARDTQYF. The chain couples TRBV6-5 to TRBJ2-3; either TRBD1 or TRBD2 may fit D (6 bases each). The CDR3 sequence is 15 residues long. Germline CDR1 is MNHEY and CDR2 is SVGAGI. V lost 5 bases to trimming and J lost 5 bases, with 17 bases between them.

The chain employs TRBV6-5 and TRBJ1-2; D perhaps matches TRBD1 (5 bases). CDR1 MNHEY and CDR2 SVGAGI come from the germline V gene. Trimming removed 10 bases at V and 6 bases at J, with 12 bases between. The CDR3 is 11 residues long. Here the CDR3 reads CANRRGDGYTF. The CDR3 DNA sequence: TGTGCCAACAGAAGGGGAGATGGCTACACCTTC.

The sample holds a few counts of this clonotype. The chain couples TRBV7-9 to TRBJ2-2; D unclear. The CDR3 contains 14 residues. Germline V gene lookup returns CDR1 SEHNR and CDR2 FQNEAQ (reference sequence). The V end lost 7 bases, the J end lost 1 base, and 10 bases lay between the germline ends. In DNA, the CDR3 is TGTGCCAGCAACATAACAGTGAACACCGGGGAGCTGTTTTTT. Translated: CASNITVNTGELFF. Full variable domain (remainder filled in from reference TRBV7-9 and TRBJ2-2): DTGVSQNPRHKITKRGQNVTFRCDPISEHNRLYWYRQTLGQGPEFLTYFQNEAQLEKSRLLSDRFSAERPKGSFSTLEIQRTEQGDSAMYLCASNITVNTGELFFGEGSRLTVL.

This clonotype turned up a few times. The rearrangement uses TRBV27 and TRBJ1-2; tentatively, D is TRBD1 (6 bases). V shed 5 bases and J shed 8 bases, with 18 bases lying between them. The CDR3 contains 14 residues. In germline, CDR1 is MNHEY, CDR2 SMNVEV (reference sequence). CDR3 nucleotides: TGTGCCAGCAGTCCAGGTCTGGGGGCGGAAGGCTACACCTTC. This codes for CASSPGLGAEGYTF.

CDR3 amino acids: CASSDGSGYTDTQYF. The CDR3 DNA is TGTGCCAGCAGTGATGGAAGCGGCTACACAGATACGCAGTATTTT. The chain has TRBV6-6 and TRBJ2-3, with D tentatively TRBD2 (5 bases). Germline CDR1 reads MNHNY; CDR2 reads SVGAGI (reference sequence). The CDR3 extends over 15 amino acids. The ends were cut back, 5 bases at V and 2 bases at J, with 14 bases in the middle.

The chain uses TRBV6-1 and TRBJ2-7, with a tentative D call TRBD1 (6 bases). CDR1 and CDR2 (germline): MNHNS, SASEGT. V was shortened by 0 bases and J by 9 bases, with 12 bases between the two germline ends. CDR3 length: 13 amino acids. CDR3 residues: CASSEAFRRGQYV. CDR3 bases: TGTGCCAGCAGTGAAGCCTTTCGCAGGGGGCAGTACGTC.

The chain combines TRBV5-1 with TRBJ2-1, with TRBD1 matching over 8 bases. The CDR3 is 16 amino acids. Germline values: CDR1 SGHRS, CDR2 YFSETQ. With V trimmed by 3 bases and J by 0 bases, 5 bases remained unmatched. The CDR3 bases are TGCGCCAGCAGCTCGCTGGACAGGGCCTCCTACAATGAGCAGTTCTTC. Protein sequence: CASSSLDRASYNEQFF.

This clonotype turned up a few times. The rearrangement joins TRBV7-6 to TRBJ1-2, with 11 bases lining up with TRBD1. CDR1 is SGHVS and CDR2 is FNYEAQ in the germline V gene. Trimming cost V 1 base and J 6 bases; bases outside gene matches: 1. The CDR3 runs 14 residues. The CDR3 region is CASSLGGQGDGYTF. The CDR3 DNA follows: TGTGCCAGCAGCTTAGGGGGACAGGGGGATGGCTACACCTTC.

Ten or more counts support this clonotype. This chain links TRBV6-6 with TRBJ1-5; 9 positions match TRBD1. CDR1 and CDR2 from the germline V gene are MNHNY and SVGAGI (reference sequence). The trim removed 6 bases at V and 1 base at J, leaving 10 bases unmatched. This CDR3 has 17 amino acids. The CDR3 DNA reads TGTGCCAGCAGGGATCCGGGACAGGGTGCCAGCAATCAGCCCCAGCATTTT. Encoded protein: CASRDPGQGASNQPQHF.

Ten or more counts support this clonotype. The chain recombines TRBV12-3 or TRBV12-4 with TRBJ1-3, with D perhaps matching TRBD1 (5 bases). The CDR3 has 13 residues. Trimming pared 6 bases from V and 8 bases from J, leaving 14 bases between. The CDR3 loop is CASRGTERDTIYF. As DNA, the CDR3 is TGTGCCAGCAGGGGGACGGAACGGGACACCATATATTTT.